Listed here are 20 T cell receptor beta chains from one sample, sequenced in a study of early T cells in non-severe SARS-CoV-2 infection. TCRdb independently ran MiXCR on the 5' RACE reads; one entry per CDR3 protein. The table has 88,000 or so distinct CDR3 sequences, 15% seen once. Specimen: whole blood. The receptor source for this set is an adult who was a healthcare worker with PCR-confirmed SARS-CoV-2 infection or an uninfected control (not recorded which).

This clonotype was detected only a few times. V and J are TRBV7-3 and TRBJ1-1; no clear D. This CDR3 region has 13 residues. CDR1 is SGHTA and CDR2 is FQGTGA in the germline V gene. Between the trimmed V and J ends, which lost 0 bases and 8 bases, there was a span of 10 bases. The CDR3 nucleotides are TGTGCCAGCAGCTTAACCCAGGTTACCGAAGCTTTCTTT. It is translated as CASSLTQVTEAFF. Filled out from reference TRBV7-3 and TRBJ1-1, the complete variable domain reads GAGVSQTPSNKVTEKGKYVELRCDPISGHTALYWYRQSLGQGPEFLIYFQGTGAADDSGLPNDRFFAVRPEGSVSTLKIQRTERGDSAVYLCASSLTQVTEAFFGQGTRLTVV.

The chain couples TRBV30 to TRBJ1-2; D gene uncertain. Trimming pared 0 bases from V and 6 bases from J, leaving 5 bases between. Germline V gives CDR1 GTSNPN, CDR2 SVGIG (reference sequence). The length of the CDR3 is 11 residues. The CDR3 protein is CAWSVGNGYTF. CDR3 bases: TGTGCCTGGAGTGTTGGGAATGGCTACACCTTC.

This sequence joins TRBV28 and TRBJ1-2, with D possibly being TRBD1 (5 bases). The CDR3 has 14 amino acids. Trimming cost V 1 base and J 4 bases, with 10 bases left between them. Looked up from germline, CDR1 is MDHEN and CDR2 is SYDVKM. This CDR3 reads CASSLLDSLYGYTF. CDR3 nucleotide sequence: TGTGCCAGCAGTTTATTAGACAGCCTCTATGGCTACACCTTC.

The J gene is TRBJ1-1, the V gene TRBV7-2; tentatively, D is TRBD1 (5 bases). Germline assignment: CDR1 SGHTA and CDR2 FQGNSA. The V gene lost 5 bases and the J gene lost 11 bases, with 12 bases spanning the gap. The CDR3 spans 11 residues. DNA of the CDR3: TGTGCCAGCAGCCAGCCGGGGGTGGCTTTCTTT. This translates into CASSQPGVAFF.

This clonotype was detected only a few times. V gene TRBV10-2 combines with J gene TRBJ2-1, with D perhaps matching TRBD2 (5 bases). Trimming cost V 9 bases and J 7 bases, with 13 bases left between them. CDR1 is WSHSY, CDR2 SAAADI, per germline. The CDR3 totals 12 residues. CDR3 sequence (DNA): TGCGCCAGTGGACTGGTCTCAAATGAGCAGTTCTTC. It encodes CASGLVSNEQFF.

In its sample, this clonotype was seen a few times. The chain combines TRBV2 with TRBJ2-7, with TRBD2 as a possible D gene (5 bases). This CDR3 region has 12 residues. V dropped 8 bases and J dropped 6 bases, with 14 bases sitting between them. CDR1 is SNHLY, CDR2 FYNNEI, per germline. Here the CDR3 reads CASGALRGEQYF. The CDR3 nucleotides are TGTGCCAGCGGTGCACTCCGGGGCGAGCAGTACTTC.

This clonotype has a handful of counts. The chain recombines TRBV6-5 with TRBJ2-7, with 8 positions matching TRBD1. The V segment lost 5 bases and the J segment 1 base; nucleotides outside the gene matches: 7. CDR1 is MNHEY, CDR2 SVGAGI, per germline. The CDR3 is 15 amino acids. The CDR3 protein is CASSNRDRGSYEQYF. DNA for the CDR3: TGTGCCAGCAGTAACCGAGACAGGGGTTCCTACGAGCAGTACTTC.

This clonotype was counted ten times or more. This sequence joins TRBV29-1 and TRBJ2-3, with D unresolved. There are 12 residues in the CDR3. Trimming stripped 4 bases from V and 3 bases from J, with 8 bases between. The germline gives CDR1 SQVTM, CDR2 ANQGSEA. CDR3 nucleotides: TGCAGCGTTGCAGACTCAACAGATACGCAGTATTTT. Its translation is CSVADSTDTQYF.

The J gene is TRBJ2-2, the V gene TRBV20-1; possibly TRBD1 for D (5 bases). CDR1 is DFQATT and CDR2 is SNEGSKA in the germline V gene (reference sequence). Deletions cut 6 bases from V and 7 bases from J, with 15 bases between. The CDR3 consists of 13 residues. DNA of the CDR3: TGCAGTGCAAAGAAGGGCCAGGGCGGGGAGCTGTTTTTT. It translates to CSAKKGQGGELFF.

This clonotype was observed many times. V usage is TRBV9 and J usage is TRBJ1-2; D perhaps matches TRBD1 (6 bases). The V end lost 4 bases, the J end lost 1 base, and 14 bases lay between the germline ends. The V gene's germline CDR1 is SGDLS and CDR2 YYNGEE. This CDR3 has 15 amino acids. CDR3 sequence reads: CASSTQGLGNYGYTF. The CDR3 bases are TGTGCCAGCAGCACACAGGGACTAGGTAACTATGGCTACACCTTC.

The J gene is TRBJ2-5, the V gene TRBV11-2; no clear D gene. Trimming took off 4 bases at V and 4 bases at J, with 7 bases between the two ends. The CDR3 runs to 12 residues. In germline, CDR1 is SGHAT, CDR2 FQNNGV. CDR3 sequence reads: CASSSLGETQYF. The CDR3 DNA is TGTGCCAGCAGCTCCCTAGGAGAGACCCAGTACTTC.

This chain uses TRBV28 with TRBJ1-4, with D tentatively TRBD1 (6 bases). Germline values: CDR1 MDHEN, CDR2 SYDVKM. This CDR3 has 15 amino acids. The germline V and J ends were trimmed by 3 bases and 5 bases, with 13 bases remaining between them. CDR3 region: CASSFRRTANEKLFF. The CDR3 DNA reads TGTGCCAGCAGTTTCCGGCGGACAGCGAATGAAAAACTGTTTTTT.

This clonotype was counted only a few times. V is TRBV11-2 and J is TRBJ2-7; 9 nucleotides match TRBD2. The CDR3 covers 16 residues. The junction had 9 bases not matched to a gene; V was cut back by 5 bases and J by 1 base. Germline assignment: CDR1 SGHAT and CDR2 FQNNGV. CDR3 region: CASSPRVSGRSYEQYF. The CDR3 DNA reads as TGTGCCAGCAGCCCCCGTGTTAGCGGGAGATCCTACGAGCAGTACTTC.

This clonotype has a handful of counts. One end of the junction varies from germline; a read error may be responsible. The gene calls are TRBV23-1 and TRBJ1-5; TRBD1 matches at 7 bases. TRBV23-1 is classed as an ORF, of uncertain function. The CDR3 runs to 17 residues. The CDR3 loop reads CASSQFFSGQEDHPQHF. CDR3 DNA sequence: TGCGCCAGCAGTCAATTTTTTTCAGGACAGGAGGATCACCCCCAGCATTTT.

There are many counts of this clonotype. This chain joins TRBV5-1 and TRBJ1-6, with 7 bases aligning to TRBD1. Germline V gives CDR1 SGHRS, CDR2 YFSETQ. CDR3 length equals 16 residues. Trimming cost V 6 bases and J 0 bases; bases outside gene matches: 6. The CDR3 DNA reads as TGCGCCAGCATGGCAGGGGGGAGCTCCTATAATTCACCCCTCCACTTT. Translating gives CASMAGGSSYNSPLHF.

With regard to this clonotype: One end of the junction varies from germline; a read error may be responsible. This CDR3 reads CNATSSGHVYEQYF. The CDR3 nucleotides read TGCAATGCTACCTCCTCGGGACATGTTTACGAGCAGTACTTC. V is TRBV20-1 and J is TRBJ2-7; a possible D gene is TRBD1 (6 bases). Germline V gives CDR1 DFQATT, CDR2 SNEGSKA (reference sequence). There are 14 residues in the CDR3.

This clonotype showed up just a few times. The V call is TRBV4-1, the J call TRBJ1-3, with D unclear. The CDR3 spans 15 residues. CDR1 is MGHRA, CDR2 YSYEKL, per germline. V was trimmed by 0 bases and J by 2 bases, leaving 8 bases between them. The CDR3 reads CASSQDRAAGNTIYF. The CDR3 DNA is TGCGCCAGCAGCCAAGATAGGGCAGCTGGAAACACCATATATTTT.

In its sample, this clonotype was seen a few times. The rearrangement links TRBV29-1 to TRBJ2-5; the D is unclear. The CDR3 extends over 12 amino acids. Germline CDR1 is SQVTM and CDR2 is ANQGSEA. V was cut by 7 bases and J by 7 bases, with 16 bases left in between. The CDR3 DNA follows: TGCAGCGGAAACCAACCTCCAGCGACCCAGTACTTC. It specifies CSGNQPPATQYF.

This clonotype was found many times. CDR3 DNA: TGTGCCAGCAGTTACTTCCTAGCGGGAGGCTACGAGCAGTACTTC. It codes for CASSYFLAGGYEQYF. The chain recombines TRBV6-5 with TRBJ2-7; 11 bases map to TRBD2. With V trimmed by 1 base and J by 3 bases, 2 bases remained unmatched. This CDR3 has 15 residues. Germline V CDR1 and CDR2: MNHEY, SVGAGI.

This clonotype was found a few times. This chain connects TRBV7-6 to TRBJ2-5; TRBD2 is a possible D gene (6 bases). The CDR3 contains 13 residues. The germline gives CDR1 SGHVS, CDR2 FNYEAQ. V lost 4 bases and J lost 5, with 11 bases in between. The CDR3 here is CASSSRDSETQYF. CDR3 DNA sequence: TGTGCCAGCAGCTCGCGGGACTCCGAGACCCAGTACTTC.